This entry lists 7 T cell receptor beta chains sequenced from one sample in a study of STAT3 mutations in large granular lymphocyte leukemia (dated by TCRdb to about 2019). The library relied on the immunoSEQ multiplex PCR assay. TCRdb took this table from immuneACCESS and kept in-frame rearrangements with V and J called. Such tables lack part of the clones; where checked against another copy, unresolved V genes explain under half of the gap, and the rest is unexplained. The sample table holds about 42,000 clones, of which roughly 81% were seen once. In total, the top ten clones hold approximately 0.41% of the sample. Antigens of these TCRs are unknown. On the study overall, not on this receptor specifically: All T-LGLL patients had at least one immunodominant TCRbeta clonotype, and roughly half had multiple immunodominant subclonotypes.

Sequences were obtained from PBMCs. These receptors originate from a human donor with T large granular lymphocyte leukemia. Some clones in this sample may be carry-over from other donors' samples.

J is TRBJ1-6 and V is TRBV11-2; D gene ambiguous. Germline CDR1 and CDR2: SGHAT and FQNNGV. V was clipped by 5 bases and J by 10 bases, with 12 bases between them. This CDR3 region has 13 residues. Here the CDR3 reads CASSLRRPSPLHF. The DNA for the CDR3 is TGTGCCAGCAGCCTCCGCAGGCCATCACCCCTCCACTTT.

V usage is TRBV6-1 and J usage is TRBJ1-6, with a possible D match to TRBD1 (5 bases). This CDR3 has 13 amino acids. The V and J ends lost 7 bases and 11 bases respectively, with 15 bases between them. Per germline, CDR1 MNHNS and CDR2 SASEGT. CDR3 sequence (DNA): TGTGCCAGCAATGGGGGGACGGCAACACCCCTCCACTTT. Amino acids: CASNGGTATPLHF.

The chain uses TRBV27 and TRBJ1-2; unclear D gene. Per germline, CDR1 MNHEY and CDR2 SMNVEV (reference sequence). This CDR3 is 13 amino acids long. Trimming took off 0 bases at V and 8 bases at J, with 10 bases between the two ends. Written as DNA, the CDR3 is TGTGCCAGCAGTTTATCGAGCCTCTCAGGCTACACCTTC. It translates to CASSLSSLSGYTF.

In DNA form, the CDR3 reads TGTGCCAGCTCACACGACGTAATGACAGGGGGCGAATTGGGCGATGAGCAGTTCTTC. Encoded protein: CASSHDVMTGGELGDEQFF. The rearrangement uses TRBV18 and TRBJ2-1; 10 nucleotides agree with TRBD1. The trim removed 4 bases at V and 8 bases at J, leaving 20 bases unmatched. The CDR3 extends over 19 amino acids. CDR1 and CDR2 from the germline V gene are KGHSH and LQKENI.

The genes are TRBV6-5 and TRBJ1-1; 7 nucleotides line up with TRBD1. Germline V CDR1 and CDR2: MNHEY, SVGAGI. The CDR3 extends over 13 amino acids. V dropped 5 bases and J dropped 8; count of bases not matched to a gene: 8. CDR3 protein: CASSPLRQGEAFF. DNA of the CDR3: TGTGCCAGCAGTCCGCTGAGACAGGGCGAAGCTTTCTTT.

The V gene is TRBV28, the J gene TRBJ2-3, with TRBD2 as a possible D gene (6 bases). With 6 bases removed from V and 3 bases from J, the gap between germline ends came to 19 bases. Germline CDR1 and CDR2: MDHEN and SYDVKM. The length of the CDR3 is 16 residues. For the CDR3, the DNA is TGTGCCAGCAGCCCCCGGACTATTTGGCGTACAGATACGCAGTATTTT. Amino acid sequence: CASSPRTIWRTDTQYF.

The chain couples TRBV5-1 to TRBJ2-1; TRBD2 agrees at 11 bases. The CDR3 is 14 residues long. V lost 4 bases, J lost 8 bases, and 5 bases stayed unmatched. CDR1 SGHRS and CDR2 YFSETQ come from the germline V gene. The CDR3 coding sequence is TGCGCCAGCAGCCGACTAGCGGGGCCCCATGAGCAGTTCTTC. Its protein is CASSRLAGPHEQFF.